This passage covers 20 T cell receptor beta chains from one sample sequenced in a study of blood T cell repertoires in COVID-19. The repertoire was sequenced with immunoSEQ multiplex PCR; TCRdb's copy has only in-frame clones and lacks some. The table shows about 220,000 clones, with approximately 82% occurring only once. The sample taken for sequencing was peripheral blood. These receptor sequences come from an elderly woman with acute or convalescent COVID-19.

The J gene is TRBJ2-7, the V gene TRBV6-6; the D gene is possibly TRBD1 (6 bases). V lost 2 bases and J lost 2, with 16 bases in between. CDR1 and CDR2 from the germline V gene are MNHNY and SVGAGI (reference sequence). This CDR3 is 16 amino acids long. CDR3 nucleotide sequence: TGTGCCAGCAGTTACACCTTCGCAGGGGATACCTACGAGCAGTACTTC. Translated: CASSYTFAGDTYEQYF.

This sequence joins TRBV14 and TRBJ1-4; 8 bases align to TRBD1. Germline CDR1 and CDR2: SGHDN and FVKESK. The CDR3 has 15 residues. V was clipped by 0 bases and J by 5 bases; unmatched bases: 2. CDR3 amino acids: CASSQEHRGNEKLFF. CDR3 bases: TGTGCCAGCAGCCAAGAACACAGGGGGAATGAAAAACTGTTTTTT.

The chain joins TRBV6-5 to TRBJ1-3, with 7 bases matching TRBD1. The CDR3 length is 15 residues. J lost 2 bases, V lost 10 bases, and 11 bases had no gene match. The germline CDR1 and CDR2 sequences are MNHEY and SVGAGI. CDR3 nucleotide sequence: TGTGCCATCGCCCCAGAACAGGGGCCTGGAAACACCATATATTTT. This encodes CAIAPEQGPGNTIYF.

The table lists this clone with a few counts. CDR3 in amino acids: CASSYTTGVWNTEAFF. In DNA form, the CDR3 reads TGTGCCAGCAGTTACACTACAGGGGTTTGGAACACTGAAGCTTTCTTT. The V gene is TRBV6-5, the J gene TRBJ1-1, with TRBD1 matching 7 bases. The CDR3 totals 16 residues. CDR1 is MNHEY, CDR2 SVGAGI, per germline. V dropped 2 bases and J dropped 1; count of bases not matched to a gene: 7.

The chain uses TRBV5-1 and TRBJ1-4; TRBD1 aligns across 9 bases. This CDR3 contains 16 residues. Germline V CDR1 and CDR2: SGHRS, YFSETQ. Losses at the gene ends were 0 bases for V and 7 bases for J; bases not matched to a gene: 7. The CDR3 DNA reads as TGCGCCAGCAGCTTGGGGACAGGGGTTAAGGGTGAAAAACTGTTTTTT. Translating gives CASSLGTGVKGEKLFF.

The count of this clone is one. The rearrangement uses TRBV7-2 and TRBJ1-3; D is ambiguous. The CDR3 is 13 residues long. Germline V gene data show CDR1 as SGHTA and CDR2 as FQGNSA. Trimming left V 4 bases short and J 2 bases short, with 6 bases between. For the CDR3, the DNA is TGTGCCAGCAGCTCAGTACCTGGAAACACCATATATTTT. This sequence encodes CASSSVPGNTIYF. The variable domain in full, completed from reference TRBV7-2 and TRBJ1-3, reads GAGVSQSPSNKVTEKGKDVELRCDPISGHTALYWYRQSLGQGLEFLIYFQGNSAPDKSGLPSDRFSAERTGGSVSTLTIQRTQQEDSAVYLCASSSVPGNTIYFGEGSWLTVV.

This chain connects TRBV14 to TRBJ1-2; 7 positions match TRBD1. CDR1 and CDR2 from the germline V gene are SGHDN and FVKESK. Trimming cost V 4 bases and J 0 bases; bases outside gene matches: 17. The CDR3 has 19 amino acids. The CDR3 region is CASSPTGAAMDTANYGYTF. CDR3 sequence (DNA): TGTGCCAGCAGCCCAACAGGGGCCGCGATGGATACAGCTAACTATGGCTACACCTTC.

This clone was recorded many times. The rearrangement uses TRBV18 and TRBJ2-2; no reliable D call. CDR3 length: 15 amino acids. Germline V CDR1 and CDR2: KGHSH, LQKENI. V lost 2 bases and J 3 bases, leaving 10 bases between the germline ends. CDR3 in amino acids: CASSPAIDYTGELFF. The DNA of the CDR3 is TGTGCCAGCTCACCAGCCATAGACTACACCGGGGAGCTGTTTTTT.

This sequence joins TRBV10-1 and TRBJ1-4, with a weak D call TRBD1 (6 bases). CDR3 length equals 17 residues. The V end lost 3 bases, the J end lost 0 bases, and 14 bases lay between the germline ends. The germline V gene encodes CDR1 WNHNN and CDR2 SYGVQD (reference sequence). The CDR3 loop is CASSEILGAATNEKLFF. The CDR3 DNA follows: TGCGCCAGCAGTGAAATCTTGGGGGCAGCAACTAATGAAAAACTGTTTTTT.

The gene calls are TRBV5-1 and TRBJ1-4; D not certain. The CDR3 is 15 residues long. Germline-derived CDR1 and CDR2 are SGHRS and YFSETQ. V shed 0 bases and J shed 8 bases, with 14 bases lying between them. This chain's CDR3 is CASSLAGGSFEKLFF. The CDR3 nucleotides read TGCGCCAGCAGCTTGGCCGGAGGGAGTTTCGAAAAACTGTTTTTT.

The V and J genes are TRBV19 and TRBJ1-5; the D is unclear. Per the germline V gene, CDR1 is LNHDA and CDR2 is SQIVND (reference sequence). This CDR3 has 12 residues. V dropped 6 bases and J dropped 0 bases, with 3 bases sitting between them. CDR3 bases: TGTGCCAGTAGCTATAGCAATCAGCCCCAGCATTTT. Translation: CASSYSNQPQHF.

This clone was picked up one time. The chain carries TRBV5-6 and TRBJ1-6; D is ambiguous. V was clipped by 4 bases and J by 5 bases, with 7 bases between them. Germline loops: CDR1 SGHDT, CDR2 YYEEEE. The CDR3 contains 13 residues. The CDR3 is CASSLDHNSPLHF. CDR3 DNA sequence: TGTGCCAGCAGCCTAGACCATAATTCACCCCTCCACTTT.

This clone was counted a few times. This chain connects TRBV7-6 to TRBJ1-2; perhaps TRBD1 as D (5 bases). The CDR3 covers 15 residues. The germline V and J ends were trimmed by 3 bases and 5 bases, with 16 bases remaining between them. Germline V gives CDR1 SGHVS, CDR2 FNYEAQ. The DNA for the CDR3 is TGTGCCAGCAGCTTGGATCACCAGGGCCCATATGGCTACACCTTC. This sequence encodes CASSLDHQGPYGYTF.

A single count supports this clone. V gene TRBV9 combines with J gene TRBJ2-1; D unresolved. The ends were cut back, 0 bases at V and 6 bases at J, with 7 bases in the middle. The V gene's germline CDR1 is SGDLS and CDR2 YYNGEE. This CDR3 comprises 13 residues. CDR3 residues: CASSVGSLNEQFF. DNA for the CDR3: TGTGCCAGCAGCGTAGGGTCACTCAATGAGCAGTTCTTC. The entire variable domain, with the rest obtained from reference TRBV9 and TRBJ2-1, is as follows: DSGVTQTPKHLITATGQRVTLRCSPRSGDLSVYWYQQSLDQGLQFLIQYYNGEERAKGNILERFSAQQFPDLHSELNLSSLELGDSALYFCASSVGSLNEQFFGPGTRLTVL.

The chain joins TRBV9 to TRBJ2-2, with a weak D call TRBD1 (6 bases). The CDR3 loop spans 15 amino acids. CDR1 and CDR2 (germline): SGDLS, YYNGEE. Trimming stripped 4 bases from V and 2 bases from J, with 12 bases between. CDR3 loop: CASSWAGVNTGELFF. The DNA for the CDR3 is TGTGCCAGCAGCTGGGCAGGGGTAAACACCGGGGAGCTGTTTTTT.

This chain connects TRBV12-5 to TRBJ1-2; no definite D call. The CDR3 spans 13 residues. V was clipped by 3 bases and J by 6 bases, with 11 bases between them. Germline CDR1 reads LGHNT; CDR2 reads FRNRAP. Written as DNA, the CDR3 is TGTGCTAGTGGTTTTCTGGGAGACCATGGCTACACCTTC. Its protein is CASGFLGDHGYTF.

This chain connects TRBV6-1 to TRBJ2-1; maybe TRBD1 (6 bases). Trimming took 3 bases from V and 10 from J, leaving 16 bases between them. Germline-derived CDR1 and CDR2 are MNHNS and SASEGT. The CDR3 length is 14 residues. CDR3 sequence: CASSDLAFRGEQFF. The CDR3 nucleotides read TGTGCCAGCAGTGACCTCGCGTTCAGGGGAGAGCAGTTCTTC.

V is TRBV9 and J is TRBJ1-2, with D maybe TRBD1 (5 bases). V was pared by 3 bases and J by 5 bases, with 14 bases between. The germline gives CDR1 SGDLS, CDR2 YYNGEE. The CDR3 spans 14 residues. In DNA, the CDR3 is TGTGCCAGCAGCGCCGGGACTGCTGATTATGGCTACACCTTC. It codes for CASSAGTADYGYTF.

V gene TRBV7-2 combines with J gene TRBJ1-1, with 11 bases that match TRBD1. Per the germline V gene, CDR1 is SGHTA and CDR2 is FQGNSA. Trimming removed 1 base from V and 11 bases from J; junction bases left unmatched: 9. The CDR3 has 15 residues. CDR3 nucleotides: TGTGCCAGCAGCTTAGTGGGAGGACAGGGGGCCATGGCTTTCTTT. It specifies CASSLVGGQGAMAFF.

There are a few counts of this clone. The chain is built from TRBV18 and TRBJ2-3, with a possible D match to TRBD2 (5 bases). CDR3 length: 14 amino acids. CDR1 is KGHSH, CDR2 LQKENI, per germline. Trimming removed 0 bases from V and 3 bases from J, with 7 bases in between. CDR3 DNA: TGTGCCAGCTCACCACCCGGGATGACAGATACGCAGTATTTT. This translates into CASSPPGMTDTQYF.